Following are 2 T cell receptor beta chains from one sample sequenced in a study of blood T cells in healthy people across ages. The use of a sample-barcoded 5' primer and a J-beta primer mix characterized a second PCR of about 6 to 11 cycles. TCRdb re-called the 5' RACE reads through MiXCR, storing one row per CDR3 protein. The sample lists around 1,000,000 distinct CDR3 sequences; 25% were seen once. The data also belong to a second study, concerning T cells of mothers and their children.

Sequenced: blood. The receptors stem from a girl aged 2 to 9 in good health.

The gene calls are TRBV29-1 and TRBJ2-3, with D tentatively TRBD1 (6 bases). V shed 5 bases and J shed 0 bases, with 18 bases lying between them. This CDR3 contains 16 residues. Per the germline V gene, CDR1 is SQVTM and CDR2 is ANQGSEA. CDR3 in amino acids: CSVQSNREPSTDTQYF. The CDR3 DNA reads TGCAGCGTTCAATCTAACAGGGAACCTAGCACAGATACGCAGTATTTT.

The CDR3, as DNA: TGTGCCAGCAGTTTATCTCTCAGTTTGGCGGATGAGCAGTTCTTC. Encoded protein: CASSLSLSLADEQFF. The genes are TRBV27 and TRBJ2-1; D gene ambiguous. The CDR3 has 15 residues. Germline V gene data show CDR1 as MNHEY and CDR2 as SMNVEV (reference sequence). V was shortened by 0 bases and J by 8 bases, with 14 bases between the two germline ends.